The text below deals with one TCR beta chain. V lost 0 bases to trimming and J lost 3 bases, with 11 bases between them. Germline lookup yields CDR1 LGHNA and CDR2 YSLEER. The CDR3 length is 15 residues. This specimen belongs to a study of STAT5B mutations in CD4+ large granular lymphocyte leukemia. Overall study: Cryopreserved patient cells were CD8-depleted, then anti-CD4 bead selected.

Study processing details: Productive clonotypes were detectable down to 2.59 x 10-5 frequency. TCRdb's table, derived via immunoSEQ multiplex PCR, lists solely in-frame clones and lacks some. V, J and clone size derive from that table, while D and trimming were established from the DNA sequence. The sample yields approximately 8,100 clones, about 70% seen once. This receptor was identified in a woman in her fifties or sixties with CD4+ T-cell large granular lymphocyte leukemia. V usage is TRBV4-3 and J usage is TRBJ1-2; D is ambiguous. The material sequenced was PBMCs. CDR3 sequence reads: CASSQDLRQYYGYTF. CDR3 bases: TGCGCCAGCAGCCAAGATCTCCGGCAGTACTATGGCTACACCTTC.